Listed below are T cell receptor beta chains from one sample, sequenced in a study of T cell responses to AZD1222 COVID-19 vaccine. Data came from immunoSEQ multiplex PCR; TCRdb stores just in-frame clones and leaves some out. The sample carries about 160,000 clones, approximately 91% recorded once. Source: peripheral blood, taken 28 days after the second AZD1222 dose. Source of these receptors: an adult who received the AZD1222 COVID-19 vaccine. The CDR3 runs from the conserved cysteine through the conserved F or W. The order of the fields is CDR3 DNA, CDR3 protein, D gene, V gene, J gene, clone size. D genes are given only for firm matches. Rows may omit the clone size; those that give it use once, few, many or a size class.

TGTGCCAGCAGCCCTACTCAGATCGGGAAACTGTTTTTT	CASSPTQIGKLFF	.	TRBV11-2	TRBJ1-4	.
TGCGCCAGCCACCCTAGCGGGGCCCCTAGCTCCTACAATGAGCAGTTCTTC	CASHPSGAPSSYNEQFF	TRBD2	TRBV5-1	TRBJ2-1	.
TGTGCCAGCAGCTTAGGGGCGGGTTCCTACGAGCAGTACTTC	CASSLGAGSYEQYF	.	TRBV7-8	TRBJ2-7	.
TGTGCCAGCAGCCCGACACCCGGGACTAGCGTGACCGGGGAGCTGTTTTTT	CASSPTPGTSVTGELFF	TRBD2	TRBV7-2	TRBJ2-2	.
TGTGCCAGCAGCCAAGTGCCGCGGTCGGGGGATGGCTACACCTTC	CASSQVPRSGDGYTF	.	TRBV3-1/TRBV3-2	TRBJ1-2	.
TGTGCCAGCACCCCGACGGGCAGGGCCGTTGGCTACACCTTC	CASTPTGRAVGYTF	.	TRBV6-2/TRBV6-3	TRBJ1-2	.
TGTGCCTGGAGTTCACCCAAAACCGGGACAGGGAATCGAAATTCACCCCTCCACTTT	CAWSSPKTGTGNRNSPLHF	TRBD1	TRBV30	TRBJ1-6	.
TGTGCCAGCACCTACTCAGTTGGGACGAACACTGAAGCTTTCTTT	CASTYSVGTNTEAFF	.	TRBV6-5	TRBJ1-1	.
TGCGCCAGCAGCTTGGGAATTTTCGGTCAGAGGAACACTGAAGCTTTCTTT	CASSLGIFGQRNTEAFF	.	TRBV5-1	TRBJ1-1	.
TGCGCCAGCAGCTTGGAGGGGGGAGGAGGTGGCTACACCTTC	CASSLEGGGGGYTF	.	TRBV5-1	TRBJ1-2	.
TGTGCCAGCAGCCTATCGGCCTCCTATAATTCACCCCTCCACTTT	CASSLSASYNSPLHF	.	TRBV11-2	TRBJ1-6	.
TGTGCCAGCAACCCCCAGACAACAAATGAGCAGTTCTTC	CASNPQTTNEQFF	.	TRBV9	TRBJ2-1	once
TGTGCCAGCAGCCAAGGAAGGGGAACAGCTAGCAGCTCTGGAAACACCATATATTTT	CASSQGRGTASSSGNTIYF	.	TRBV4-2	TRBJ1-3	.
TGTGCCAGCAGTGTAGCGGGAGGCCCAGATACGCAGTATTTT	CASSVAGGPDTQYF	TRBD2	TRBV25-1	TRBJ2-3	once
TGCGCCAGCAGCCCACTGAGGACCCGGGCCCTAAATTCACCCCTCCACTTT	CASSPLRTRALNSPLHF	.	TRBV4-1	TRBJ1-6	.
TGTGCCAGTAGTATAGGAGGGGGCGGAAGGAATGGCTACACCTTC	CASSIGGGGRNGYTF	TRBD1	TRBV19	TRBJ1-2	.
TGTGCCAGTAGTGTTAACGAGGGGACTGAAGCTTTCTTT	CASSVNEGTEAFF	.	TRBV19	TRBJ1-1	.
TGTGCCAGCACCCTTACGACTAGCGGGGAAGGGGAGCAGTTCTTC	CASTLTTSGEGEQFF	TRBD2	TRBV11-2	TRBJ2-1	.
TGTGCCAGTAGCCCAGGGGTTCGTTTTGAGCAGTTCTTC	CASSPGVRFEQFF	.	TRBV19	TRBJ2-1	.
TGCGCCAGCAGCTTTAGAGGGGATTATGGCTACACCTTC	CASSFRGDYGYTF	.	TRBV5-1	TRBJ1-2	.
TGCGCCAGCAGCTCGACAGGGGGCGACGGCGAGCAGTACTTC	CASSSTGGDGEQYF	TRBD1	TRBV5-1	TRBJ2-7	.
TGTGCCAGCAGTGAAAGGGGCTGGGGAACCGATAATTCACCCCTCCACTTT	CASSERGWGTDNSPLHF	.	TRBV6-1	TRBJ1-6	.
TGTGCCAGCAGTTTTGGACAGCTTAATGACTATGGCTACACCTTC	CASSFGQLNDYGYTF	.	TRBV6-5	TRBJ1-2	.
TGTGCCAGCAGCTCCCCCACTAGCGGGAGGTATCATGAGCAGTTCTTC	CASSSPTSGRYHEQFF	TRBD2	TRBV11-3	TRBJ2-1	once
TGTGCCACCAGTTCCCGTACAGGCGCCCAGTTCTTC	CATSSRTGAQFF	.	TRBV24-1	TRBJ2-1	once
TGTGCCAGCAGCCATCCTCCGGGGGGGAGCTCCTACAATGAGCAGTTCTTC	CASSHPPGGSSYNEQFF	TRBD2	TRBV11-3	TRBJ2-1	.
TGTGCCAGCAGCTTGGACAGGGGGAGGGAAAAACTGTTTTTT	CASSLDRGREKLFF	TRBD1	TRBV5-8	TRBJ1-4	.
TGTGCCAGCAGCGCCAGGGACAGGGGCTCTGGAAACACCATATATTTT	CASSARDRGSGNTIYF	TRBD1	TRBV7-6	TRBJ1-3	.
TGTGCCAGCAATGGACAGGGAAGTGCTGGAAACACCATATATTTT	CASNGQGSAGNTIYF	TRBD1	TRBV7-9	TRBJ1-3	.
TGTGCCAGCAGCCTAGACCAGCGGAACAATGAGCAGTTCTTC	CASSLDQRNNEQFF	.	TRBV7-9	TRBJ2-1	.
TGTGCCAGCAGCCCGGAACTAGCCAAAAACATTCAGTACTTC	CASSPELAKNIQYF	.	TRBV3-1/TRBV3-2	TRBJ2-4	once
TGTGCCACCGCAGGGGCGTTACGCGACAATGAGCAGTTCTTC	CATAGALRDNEQFF	.	TRBV24-1	TRBJ2-1	.
TGTGCCAGCAGTTACAGGGTGTTTGGGGGAAACACCATATATTTT	CASSYRVFGGNTIYF	.	TRBV2	TRBJ1-3	.
TGTGCCAGTAGTATAGCGACAGGGGCTAACTATGGCTACACCTTC	CASSIATGANYGYTF	TRBD1	TRBV19	TRBJ1-2	.
TGTGCCAGCTCACCGGACAGCGCCAACACAGATACGCAGTATTTT	CASSPDSANTDTQYF	.	TRBV18	TRBJ2-3	.
TGTGCCAGCAGCGACGGACTAGCGGGGGGCACAGATACGCAGTATTTT	CASSDGLAGGTDTQYF	TRBD2	TRBV5-4	TRBJ2-3	.
TGTGCCACCAGCAGAGATTGGGGAGGGATCACAGATACGCAGTATTTT	CATSRDWGGITDTQYF	TRBD2	TRBV15	TRBJ2-3	.
TGTGCCAGCACCCCTGAAGGACTAGGCTCCTACGAGCAGTACTTC	CASTPEGLGSYEQYF	TRBD2	TRBV6-2/TRBV6-3	TRBJ2-7	.
TGTGCCAGCAGCCACACGCCGGCAGGGGTTTTCCGAGAGACCCAGTACTTC	CASSHTPAGVFRETQYF	.	TRBV14	TRBJ2-5	.
TGTGCCAGCAGTGACTCGCGCCGTCTCTATGGCTACACCTTC	CASSDSRRLYGYTF	.	TRBV6-4	TRBJ1-2	.
TGTGCCAGCAGCTTAGGGGCAGGGGAGTCACCCCTCCACTTT	CASSLGAGESPLHF	.	TRBV7-9	TRBJ1-6	.
TGTGCCTGGAGTCCAATTGACAGGCGCTTGAACACTGAAGCTTTCTTT	CAWSPIDRRLNTEAFF	.	TRBV30	TRBJ1-1	.
TGTGCCAGCAGTTTGCTCAGGTTGAACACTGAAGCTTTCTTT	CASSLLRLNTEAFF	.	TRBV28	TRBJ1-1	.
TGTGCCAGTATAAACAGGAAGAACACTGAAGCTTTCTTT	CASINRKNTEAFF	.	TRBV2	TRBJ1-1	.
TGCAGTGCTAGTGGACAGGGAGGGGAAAAACTGTTTTTT	CSASGQGGEKLFF	TRBD1	TRBV20-1	TRBJ1-4	.
TGTGCCAGCAGTTTATTTCCAGGCCCTCCTGGAAACACCATATATTTT	CASSLFPGPPGNTIYF	.	TRBV28	TRBJ1-3	.
TGTGCCAGCAGCTCCGGGGACGCAGGACCCTACGAGCAGTACTTC	CASSSGDAGPYEQYF	.	TRBV4-2	TRBJ2-7	.
TGTGCCAGCAGCCCCGGGACAGTTTATGGCTACACCTTC	CASSPGTVYGYTF	TRBD1	TRBV12-3/TRBV12-4	TRBJ1-2	.
TGTGCCAGCAGTGTTGGACTAGCGAAGAACACCGGGGAGCTGTTTTTT	CASSVGLAKNTGELFF	TRBD2	TRBV25-1	TRBJ2-2	.
TGTGCCAGCACCCTGGGGGCGCAGGTCCCCCGTTATGGCTACACCTTC	CASTLGAQVPRYGYTF	.	TRBV6-6	TRBJ1-2	once
TGTGCCAGCAGTGGGGCTACGAGGAAGTACTTC	CASSGATRKYF	.	TRBV25-1	TRBJ2-7	once
TGTGCCAGCAGCTTACACCAGGACAATGAGCAGTTCTTC	CASSLHQDNEQFF	.	TRBV7-2	TRBJ2-1	.
TGTGCCAGCAGTCACTGGACGGGGGTATGGGAGCAGTACTTC	CASSHWTGVWEQYF	.	TRBV6-5	TRBJ2-7	.